This T cell receptor (beta chain) was recovered during a study of CD8+CD57+ T cells in acquired aplastic anemia. According to the study, genomic DNA was the template for TCR beta VDJ and CDR3 profiling. TCRdb ran MiXCR on the reads and lists one entry per CDR3 protein. The sample has under 200,000 distinct CDR3 sequences; less than 60% are singletons. This CDR3 comprises 15 residues. V lost 0 bases and J lost 2; bases outside the gene matches: 5. Germline lookup yields CDR1 DFQATT and CDR2 SNEGSKA (reference sequence). Patients who underwent sequencing had shown CD8+CD57+ cell expansion by flow cytometry. All patients had severe acquired aplastic anemia.

The chain carries TRBV20-1 and TRBJ2-7; 9 nucleotides match TRBD1. Source material: sorted CD4+, CD8+, or CD8+CD57+ T cells (not recorded which) from PBMCs. The sequence came from a human donor with aplastic anemia. The CDR3 is CSARDPGTGPYEQYF. DNA of the CDR3: TGCAGTGCTAGAGATCCTGGGACAGGGCCCTACGAGCAGTACTTC.